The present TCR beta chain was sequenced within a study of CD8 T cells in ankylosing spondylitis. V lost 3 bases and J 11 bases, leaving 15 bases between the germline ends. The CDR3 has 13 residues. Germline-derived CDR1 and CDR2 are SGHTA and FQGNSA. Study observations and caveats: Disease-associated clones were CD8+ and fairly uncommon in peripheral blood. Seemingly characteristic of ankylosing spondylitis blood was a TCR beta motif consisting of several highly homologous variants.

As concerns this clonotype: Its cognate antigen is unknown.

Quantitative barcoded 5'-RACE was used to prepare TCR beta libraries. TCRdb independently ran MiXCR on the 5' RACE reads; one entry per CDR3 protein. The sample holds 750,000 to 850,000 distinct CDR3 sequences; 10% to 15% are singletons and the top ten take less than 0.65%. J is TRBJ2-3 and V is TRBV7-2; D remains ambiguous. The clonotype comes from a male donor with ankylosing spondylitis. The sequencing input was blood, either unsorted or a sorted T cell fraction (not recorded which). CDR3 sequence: CASSFANSFGQYF. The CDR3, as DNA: TGTGCCAGCAGCTTCGCCAACTCGTTCGGGCAGTATTTT.